The 24 T cell receptor beta chains in this list originate from one sample, sequenced in a study of blood T cell repertoires in COVID-19. Assay used: immunoSEQ multiplex PCR; TCRdb lists only in-frame clones, some missing. The sample has about 81,000 clones, more than 70% seen once. What was sequenced was peripheral blood. The receptors derive from a woman in her seventies with acute or convalescent COVID-19.

The chain is built from TRBV6-6 and TRBJ1-1; TRBD1 might be the D (5 bases). V was clipped by 4 bases and J by 4 bases, with 10 bases between them. CDR1 and CDR2 from the germline V gene are MNHNY and SVGAGI (reference sequence). This CDR3 region has 13 residues. In DNA, the CDR3 is TGTGCCAGCAGTTCCATCGGGGGCACTGAAGCTTTCTTT. Translating gives CASSSIGGTEAFF.

The chain is built from TRBV11-3 and TRBJ2-5, with a possible D match to TRBD2 (5 bases). CDR1 is SGHNT, CDR2 YENEEA, per germline. CDR3 length: 13 amino acids. Trimming cost V 5 bases and J 5 bases, with 12 bases left between them. The DNA of the CDR3 is TGTGCCAGCAGCCCCAGGCAGCGGGAGACCCAGTACTTC. Protein sequence: CASSPRQRETQYF.

This chain connects TRBV11-2 to TRBJ2-1; 12 bases align to TRBD2. The V gene's germline CDR1 is SGHAT and CDR2 FQNNGV. The V segment lost 5 bases and the J segment 7 bases; nucleotides outside the gene matches: 6. There are 15 residues in the CDR3. CDR3 amino acids: CASSSGLAGINEQFF. The CDR3 bases are TGTGCCAGCAGCAGCGGACTAGCGGGAATAAATGAGCAGTTCTTC.

The V and J genes are TRBV3-1 (or the pseudogene TRBV3-2) and TRBJ1-5; the D is unclear. Germline CDR1 and CDR2: LGHDT and YNNKEL (reference sequence). V was clipped by 4 bases and J by 1 base, with 11 bases between them. This CDR3 contains 15 residues. The chain's CDR3 is CASSLGLRSNQPQHF. CDR3 in DNA: TGTGCCAGCAGCCTCGGCTTGAGGAGCAATCAGCCCCAGCATTTT.

This sequence joins TRBV12-3 or TRBV12-4 and TRBJ1-2; D call uncertain. Trimming cost V 3 bases and J 7 bases, with 12 bases left between them. The CDR3 has 13 residues. The CDR3 nucleotides are TGTGCCAGCAGTTTCGAGTATTCCCGTGGCTACACCTTC. This translates into CASSFEYSRGYTF.

The chain couples TRBV27 to TRBJ2-2, with D possibly being TRBD1 (6 bases). V dropped 5 bases and J dropped 6 bases, with 16 bases sitting between them. The CDR3 totals 15 residues. Germline V gene sequence: CDR1 MNHEY, CDR2 SMNVEV (reference sequence). CDR3 sequence (DNA): TGTGCCAGCAGTCGTACAGGGTTATCAGCCGGGGAGCTGTTTTTT. This gives the protein CASSRTGLSAGELFF.

The chain couples TRBV28 to TRBJ1-1; unclear D gene. This CDR3 is 11 amino acids long. In germline, CDR1 is MDHEN, CDR2 SYDVKM. V lost 3 bases, J lost 9 bases, and 8 bases lay in between. The DNA for the CDR3 is TGTGCCAGCAGTTTTGAGGGAAAAGCTTTCTTT. Protein sequence: CASSFEGKAFF.

The chain employs TRBV29-1 and TRBJ2-5; unclear D gene. Germline V gene data show CDR1 as SQVTM and CDR2 as ANQGSEA. V shed 2 bases and J shed 1 base, with 8 bases lying between them. This CDR3 contains 13 residues. The CDR3 reads CSVEPYSQETQYF. CDR3 nucleotide sequence: TGCAGCGTTGAACCGTACTCCCAAGAGACCCAGTACTTC.

The chain couples TRBV10-3 to TRBJ1-1; D not resolved. From germline, CDR1 is ENHRY and CDR2 SYGVKD. The CDR3 extends over 12 amino acids. Trimming took 4 bases from V and 1 from J, leaving 4 bases between them. Here the CDR3 DNA reads TGTGCCATCAGTGGGCAGAACACTGAAGCTTTCTTT. Its translation: CAISGQNTEAFF.

This rearrangement joins TRBV6-4 to TRBJ2-7; TRBD1 agrees at 9 bases. CDR1 is MRHNA, CDR2 SNTAGT, per germline. The CDR3 extends over 13 amino acids. V gave up 4 bases and J gave up 6 bases; unmatched junction bases: 4. Here the CDR3 DNA reads TGTGCCAGCAGTGGCAAACAGGGGGCCGAGCAGTACGTC. Its translation is CASSGKQGAEQYV.

The chain joins TRBV3-1 (or the pseudogene TRBV3-2) to TRBJ1-5; D may be TRBD1 (5 bases). This CDR3 is built from 13 residues. Germline V CDR1 and CDR2: LGHDT, YNNKEL (reference sequence). V shed 4 bases and J shed 6 bases, with 10 bases lying between them. CDR3 residues: CASSPLGGQPQHF. The CDR3 DNA reads as TGTGCCAGCAGCCCGCTCGGGGGTCAGCCCCAGCATTTT.

V gene TRBV28 combines with J gene TRBJ1-2; D possibly corresponds to TRBD1 (6 bases). CDR3 size: 14 residues. Trimming removed 5 bases at V and 5 bases at J, with 15 bases between. Germline V gene data show CDR1 as MDHEN and CDR2 as SYDVKM. The CDR3 reads CASSIDRRSYGYTF. Written as DNA, the CDR3 is TGTGCCAGCAGTATTGACAGGCGGTCGTATGGCTACACCTTC.

The rearrangement links TRBV7-2 to TRBJ1-5; D is unclear. This CDR3 is 15 amino acids long. Germline lookup yields CDR1 SGHTA and CDR2 FQGNSA. Trimming removed 0 bases from V and 6 bases from J, with 12 bases in between. CDR3 amino acids: CASSLAPGFGQPQHF. The CDR3 bases are TGTGCCAGCAGCTTAGCGCCGGGGTTCGGTCAGCCCCAGCATTTT.

V is TRBV30 and J is TRBJ1-3, with a possible D match to TRBD1 (6 bases). V lost 5 bases to trimming and J lost 4 bases, with 12 bases between them. CDR1 is GTSNPN and CDR2 is SVGIG in the germline V gene (reference sequence). There are 13 residues in the CDR3. Here the CDR3 DNA reads TGTGCCTGGGACTCAGGGGTAGGAAACACCATATATTTT. Translation: CAWDSGVGNTIYF. The full variable domain, with the rest looked up from reference TRBV30 and TRBJ1-3, is SQTIHQWPATLVQPVGSPLSLECTVEGTSNPNLYWYRQAAGRGLQLLFYSVGIGQISSEVPQNLSASRPQDRQFILSSKKLLLSDSGFYLCAWDSGVGNTIYFGEGSWLTVV.

The V call is TRBV19, the J call TRBJ1-1; D perhaps matches TRBD1 (6 bases). From germline, CDR1 is LNHDA and CDR2 SQIVND (reference sequence). V lost 0 bases and J 0 bases, leaving 14 bases between the germline ends. This CDR3 has 17 residues. The CDR3 DNA reads as TGTGCCAGTAGTATAGATCATGAAGCAGGGGTGAACACTGAAGCTTTCTTT. Its translation is CASSIDHEAGVNTEAFF.

A word on this clone: A junction end diverges from the germline sequence, so it may reflect a read error. This rearrangement joins TRBV12-3 or TRBV12-4 to TRBJ2-1; possible D gene TRBD1, 7 bases. This CDR3 has 13 residues. The CDR3, as DNA: TGTGCCAGCAGCACGCGAGGACAGGAGGGGTTGATCTTC. Translation: CASSTRGQEGLIF.

This chain uses TRBV3-1 (or the pseudogene TRBV3-2) with TRBJ1-3, with TRBD1 as a possible D gene (5 bases). Per germline, CDR1 LGHDT and CDR2 YNNKEL (reference sequence). This CDR3 contains 16 residues. Trimming pared 0 bases from V and 2 bases from J, leaving 11 bases between. The chain's CDR3 is CASSQEPGSAGNTIYF. The CDR3 nucleotides read TGTGCCAGCAGCCAAGAACCAGGGTCGGCTGGAAACACCATATATTTT.

Written as DNA, the CDR3 is TGTGCCAGCAGCAAATATGATGCGGCTGAAGCTTTCTTT. Its protein product is CASSKYDAAEAFF. The genes are TRBV21-1 and TRBJ1-1. TRBV21-1 is assigned pseudogene status. CDR3 size: 13 residues.

The gene calls are TRBV5-4 and TRBJ2-1; TRBD1 agrees at 10 bases. With V trimmed by 3 bases and J by 4 bases, 4 bases remained unmatched. Germline V gene sequence: CDR1 SGHNT, CDR2 YYREEE (reference sequence). The CDR3 spans 15 residues. CDR3 in amino acids: CASSSRTGGYNEQFF. CDR3 nucleotides: TGTGCCAGCAGCTCTCGGACAGGGGGTTACAATGAGCAGTTCTTC.

This clone was detected only a few times. V is TRBV9 and J is TRBJ1-1; 8 nucleotides align to TRBD1. The CDR3 contains 14 residues. V shed 2 bases and J 3 bases; nucleotides not matched to a gene: 3. The germline V gene encodes CDR1 SGDLS and CDR2 YYNGEE. This chain's CDR3 is CASSVQQGDTEAFF. The DNA of the CDR3 is TGTGCCAGCAGCGTTCAACAGGGGGACACTGAAGCTTTCTTT. Together with reference TRBV9 and TRBJ1-1, the CDR3 gives the full variable domain: DSGVTQTPKHLITATGQRVTLRCSPRSGDLSVYWYQQSLDQGLQFLIQYYNGEERAKGNILERFSAQQFPDLHSELNLSSLELGDSALYFCASSVQQGDTEAFFGQGTRLTVV.

This clone has more than one count but fewer than ten. The genes are TRBV6-5 and TRBJ1-2; D not resolved. Germline CDR1 MNHEY, CDR2 SVGAGI. CDR3 size: 14 residues. Trimming pared 0 bases from V and 4 bases from J, leaving 9 bases between. CDR3 bases: TGTGCCAGCAGTTACTCGAGCCGTAGCTATGGCTACACCTTC. Its protein is CASSYSSRSYGYTF.

The chain couples TRBV9 to TRBJ2-2; 11 bases line up with TRBD1. J gave up 3 bases and V 3 bases, and 13 bases lay outside the gene matches. This CDR3 contains 19 residues. The germline V gene has CDR1 SGDLS and CDR2 YYNGEE. The CDR3 DNA follows: TGTGCCAGCAGCGCGGAGATCGAGGGACAGGGGGATGACACCGGGGAGCTGTTTTTT. This encodes CASSAEIEGQGDDTGELFF.

V usage is TRBV11-2 and J usage is TRBJ1-3, with D perhaps matching TRBD1 (5 bases). V gave up 5 bases and J gave up 4 bases, with 9 bases separating them. CDR1 and CDR2 from the germline V gene are SGHAT and FQNNGV. The CDR3 covers 13 residues. Written as DNA, the CDR3 is TGTGCCAGCAGCCCCGGGGGGGGAAACACCATATATTTT. Translating it yields CASSPGGGNTIYF.

The count of this clone is one. This chain uses TRBV6-5 with TRBJ1-1, with D hard to call. CDR1 and CDR2 from the germline V gene are MNHEY and SVGAGI. This CDR3 is built from 13 residues. The ends were cut back, 6 bases at V and 0 bases at J, with 8 bases in the middle. The DNA for the CDR3 is TGTGCCAGCAGCGGGGTGGTGAACACTGAAGCTTTCTTT. Amino acids: CASSGVVNTEAFF.